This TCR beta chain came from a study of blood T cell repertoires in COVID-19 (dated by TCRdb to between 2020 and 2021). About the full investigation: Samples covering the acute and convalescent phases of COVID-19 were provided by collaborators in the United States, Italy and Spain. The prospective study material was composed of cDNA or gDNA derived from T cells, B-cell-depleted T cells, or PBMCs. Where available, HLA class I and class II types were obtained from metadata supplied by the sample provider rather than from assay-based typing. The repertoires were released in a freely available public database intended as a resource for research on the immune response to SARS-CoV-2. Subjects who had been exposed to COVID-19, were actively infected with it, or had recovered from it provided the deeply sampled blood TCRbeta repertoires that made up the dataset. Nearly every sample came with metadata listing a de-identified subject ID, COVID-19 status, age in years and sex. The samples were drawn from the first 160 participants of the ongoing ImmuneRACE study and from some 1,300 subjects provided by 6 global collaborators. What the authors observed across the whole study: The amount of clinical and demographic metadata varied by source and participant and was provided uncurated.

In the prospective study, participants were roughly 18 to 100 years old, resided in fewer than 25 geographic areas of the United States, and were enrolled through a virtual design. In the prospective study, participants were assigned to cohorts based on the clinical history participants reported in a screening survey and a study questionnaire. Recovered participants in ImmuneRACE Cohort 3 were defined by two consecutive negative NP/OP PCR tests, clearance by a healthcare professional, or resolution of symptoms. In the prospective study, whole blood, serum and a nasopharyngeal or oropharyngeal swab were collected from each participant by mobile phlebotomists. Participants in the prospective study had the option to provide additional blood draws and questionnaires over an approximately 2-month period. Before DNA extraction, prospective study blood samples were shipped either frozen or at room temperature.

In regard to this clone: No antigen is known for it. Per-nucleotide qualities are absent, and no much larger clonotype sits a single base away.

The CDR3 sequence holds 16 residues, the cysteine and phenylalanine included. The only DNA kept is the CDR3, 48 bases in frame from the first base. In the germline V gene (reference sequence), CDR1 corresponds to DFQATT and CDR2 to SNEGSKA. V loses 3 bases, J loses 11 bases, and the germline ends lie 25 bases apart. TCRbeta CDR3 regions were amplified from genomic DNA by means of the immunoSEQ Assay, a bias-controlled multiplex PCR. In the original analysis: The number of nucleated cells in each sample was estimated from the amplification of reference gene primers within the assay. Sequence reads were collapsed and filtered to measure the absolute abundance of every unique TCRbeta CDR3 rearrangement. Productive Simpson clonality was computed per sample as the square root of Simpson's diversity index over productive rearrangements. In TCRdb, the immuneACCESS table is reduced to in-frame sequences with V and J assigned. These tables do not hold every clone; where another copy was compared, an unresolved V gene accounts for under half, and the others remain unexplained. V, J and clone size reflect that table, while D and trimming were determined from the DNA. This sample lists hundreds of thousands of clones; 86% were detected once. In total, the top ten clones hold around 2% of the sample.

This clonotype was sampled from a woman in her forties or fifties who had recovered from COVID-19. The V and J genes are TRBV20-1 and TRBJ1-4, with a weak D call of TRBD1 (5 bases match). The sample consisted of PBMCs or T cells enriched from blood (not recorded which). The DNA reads TGCAGTGCTAGTGGCCCCTTCGGGAGGGGAGCTTTGAAACTGTTTTTT. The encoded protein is CSASGPFGRGALKLFF.